The text below deals with one T cell receptor beta chain. What it binds is unknown. These data originate in a study of T cell repertoires in cytomegalovirus infection. Turning to the study itself: From public TCR beta signatures came an indication of both CMV infection and matching HLA type.

Study-level results: Cumulative frequency (of public TCR beta family members) identified carriers of CMV plus the relevant HLA. Across the ex vivo response, the dominant clonotypes were HLA-C-restricted CMV-specific TCR beta clonotypes.

Each CDR3 protein is one row after TCRdb ran MiXCR on the reads. The sample records nearly 70,000 distinct CDR3 sequences, about 22% being singletons. The origin of this receptor is a human donor in good health (CMV status not recorded). Some clones in this sample may be carry-over from other donors' samples. The sequenced material came from PBMCs, sequenced either directly or after in vitro stimulation (not recorded which).

This CDR3 is CASSLSEQGRNTIYF. CDR3 nucleotides: TGTGCCAGCAGTTTATCGGAGCAGGGAAGAAACACCATATATTTT. The chain links TRBV28 to TRBJ1-3; possible D gene TRBD1, 5 bases. The CDR3 is 15 residues long. Trimming removed 1 base from V and 5 bases from J, with 12 bases in between. Germline V gives CDR1 MDHEN, CDR2 SYDVKM.